Shown below are 21 T cell receptor beta chains from a single sample sequenced in a study of siplizumab effects on memory and regulatory T cells. Profiled with immunoSEQ multiplex PCR; TCRdb holds only in-frame clones, not every one. Among approximately 97,000 clones listed, about 90% were seen once. The sample comprised CD4+ T cells sorted from blood. Receptors were obtained from a human donor in good health.

This chain uses TRBV19 with TRBJ1-5; D might be TRBD1 (5 bases). The CDR3 has 16 amino acids. The V gene's germline CDR1 is LNHDA and CDR2 SQIVND (reference sequence). Trimming cost V 3 bases and J 3 bases, with 15 bases left between them. The DNA for the CDR3 is TGTGCCAGTAGTATCTTTAAACGGGGGTACAATCAGCCCCAGCATTTT. This gives the protein CASSIFKRGYNQPQHF.

V and J are TRBV28 and TRBJ2-2; D ambiguous. CDR1 is MDHEN, CDR2 SYDVKM, per germline. This CDR3 spans 16 amino acids. Trimming removed 2 bases from V and 1 base from J, with 11 bases in between. In DNA, the CDR3 is TGTGCCAGCAGTTTAACTGGACGGCTGAACACCGGGGAGCTGTTTTTT. It yields the protein CASSLTGRLNTGELFF.

V gene TRBV2 combines with J gene TRBJ2-7, with TRBD1 matching over 7 bases. The germline V gene encodes CDR1 SNHLY and CDR2 FYNNEI. After removal of 10 bases from V and 3 bases from J, the junction contained 12 bases not matched to a gene. This CDR3 has 14 amino acids. As DNA, the CDR3 is TGTGCCACCGCCCGACAGGGCCCCCTCTACGAGCAGTACTTC. Its protein product is CATARQGPLYEQYF.

The CDR3 protein is CASRLVKAGELFF. Here the CDR3 DNA reads TGCGCCAGCAGACTAGTCAAGGCCGGGGAGCTGTTTTTT. The chain is built from TRBV5-1 and TRBJ2-2, with D perhaps matching TRBD2 (5 bases). The CDR3 covers 13 residues. Trimming shortened V by 5 bases and J by 6 bases, and 11 bases separated the two germline ends. Per germline, CDR1 SGHRS and CDR2 YFSETQ.

The chain is built from TRBV30 and TRBJ2-5; D might be TRBD1 or TRBD2, each matching 5 bases. CDR3 length: 15 amino acids. The V gene lost 4 bases and the J gene lost 3 bases, with 18 bases spanning the gap. Per germline, CDR1 GTSNPN and CDR2 SVGIG (reference sequence). Here the CDR3 DNA reads TGTGCCTGGATAGATCGAGGGACGCCGAAAGAGACCCAGTACTTC. Its translation: CAWIDRGTPKETQYF.

The J gene is TRBJ2-5, the V gene TRBV7-8; no clear D. The CDR3 runs 19 residues. Trimming stripped 6 bases from V and 2 bases from J, with 28 bases between. Germline lookup yields CDR1 SGHVS and CDR2 FQNEAQ. The DNA for the CDR3 is TGTGCCAGCAGACCTCTACGTTTCCGGACCCTAAGCTTACAAGAGACCCAGTACTTC. The encoded protein is CASRPLRFRTLSLQETQYF.

This clone was counted between two and nine times. The rearrangement joins TRBV25-1 to TRBJ1-3; the D gene is possibly TRBD1 (5 bases). This CDR3 is built from 15 residues. V lost 8 bases and J lost 4, with 18 bases in between. CDR1 and CDR2 from the germline V gene are MGHDK and SYGVNS. For the CDR3, the DNA is TGTGCCAGCTCCGAGACAGTAACAGCGGGAAACACCATATATTTT. Amino acid sequence: CASSETVTAGNTIYF.

The chain joins TRBV5-1 to TRBJ2-7, with D tentatively TRBD1 or TRBD2 (5 bases each). Germline CDR1 SGHRS, CDR2 YFSETQ. With 5 bases removed from V and 0 bases from J, the gap between germline ends came to 12 bases. This CDR3 spans 14 amino acids. The CDR3 here is CASRERDLSYEQYF. The DNA for the CDR3 is TGCGCCAGCAGAGAGAGGGACCTCTCCTACGAGCAGTACTTC.

This CDR3 reads CASSLKVEGEKLFF. Written as DNA, the CDR3 is TGTGCCAGCAGTTTAAAGGTAGAGGGTGAAAAACTGTTTTTT. The gene calls are TRBV28 and TRBJ1-4, with D unresolved. Trimming took 2 bases from V and 7 from J, leaving 11 bases between them. Germline CDR1 MDHEN, CDR2 SYDVKM. This CDR3 comprises 14 residues.

The chain combines TRBV19 with TRBJ2-5, with TRBD2 identical over 8 bases. The germline CDR1 and CDR2 sequences are LNHDA and SQIVND (reference sequence). V was clipped by 10 bases and J by 4 bases; unmatched bases: 2. The CDR3 spans 11 residues. The chain's CDR3 is CAIGGAETQYF. In DNA form, the CDR3 reads TGTGCCATCGGGGGGGCAGAGACCCAGTACTTC.

This chain joins TRBV19 and TRBJ1-2; D may be TRBD1 (6 bases). Germline V gene sequence: CDR1 LNHDA, CDR2 SQIVND (reference sequence). CDR3 size: 16 residues. The ends were cut back, 2 bases at V and 4 bases at J, with 17 bases in the middle. The CDR3 sequence: CASSISGRGLSYGYTF. CDR3 DNA sequence: TGTGCCAGTAGTATATCCGGCAGGGGTCTATCCTATGGCTACACCTTC.

This chain joins TRBV6-1 and TRBJ2-5, with TRBD1 as a possible D gene (5 bases). The CDR3 consists of 14 residues. Per germline, CDR1 MNHNS and CDR2 SASEGT. Trimming stripped 7 bases from V and 5 bases from J, with 17 bases between. The CDR3 region has the DNA TGTGCCAGCATTAGGGCCCTAGGGGCGGAGACCCAGTACTTC. It codes for CASIRALGAETQYF.

The chain uses TRBV28 and TRBJ1-2; D may be TRBD1 (6 bases). V dropped 5 bases and J dropped 4 bases, with 11 bases sitting between them. Germline V lookup: CDR1 MDHEN, CDR2 SYDVKM. This CDR3 spans 13 amino acids. This chain's CDR3 is CASSAGVVYGYTF. CDR3 DNA sequence: TGTGCCAGCAGTGCAGGGGTAGTCTATGGCTACACCTTC.

The V and J genes are TRBV14 and TRBJ2-1, with TRBD2 as a possible D gene (5 bases). The germline V and J ends were trimmed by 5 bases and 4 bases, with 18 bases remaining between them. Looked up from germline, CDR1 is SGHDN and CDR2 is FVKESK. The CDR3 covers 16 residues. In DNA, the CDR3 is TGTGCCAGCAGCGGCACCGGCTCTAGCCGGTACAATGAGCAGTTCTTC. Encoded protein: CASSGTGSSRYNEQFF.

This clone was seen only once. The chain joins TRBV19 to TRBJ1-6; D remains unclear. The V end lost 5 bases, the J end lost 6 bases, and 8 bases lay between the germline ends. CDR1 LNHDA and CDR2 SQIVND come from the germline V gene (reference sequence). CDR3 length equals 13 residues. CDR3 amino acids: CASSFGLNSPLHF. CDR3 nucleotide sequence: TGTGCCAGTAGTTTCGGCCTTAATTCACCCCTCCACTTT.

This sequence joins TRBV25-1 and TRBJ2-1; possible D gene TRBD2, 5 bases. In germline, CDR1 is MGHDK, CDR2 SYGVNS. This CDR3 is 15 amino acids long. V gave up 5 bases and J gave up 0 bases, with 11 bases separating them. CDR3 nucleotides: TGTGCCAGCAGTCCTCCGACTATCTCCTACAATGAGCAGTTCTTC. Its protein product is CASSPPTISYNEQFF.

This clone was counted once. The chain has TRBV6-6 and TRBJ2-3; D could derive from TRBD1 or TRBD2 (5 bases each). Germline CDR1 MNHNY, CDR2 SVGAGI (reference sequence). CDR3 length equals 15 residues. V lost 6 bases and J lost 6, with 19 bases in between. The CDR3 DNA is TGTGCCAGCAGCTTCTCCCGGGACCCGGGGGATACGCAGTATTTT. Amino acids: CASSFSRDPGDTQYF.

The chain couples TRBV15 to TRBJ2-7, with D uncertain. CDR3 size: 14 residues. Germline loops: CDR1 LNHNV, CDR2 YYDKDF (reference sequence). V was trimmed by 4 bases and J by 3 bases, leaving 13 bases between them. This chain's CDR3 is CATSKNKLFYEQYF. Here the CDR3 DNA reads TGTGCCACCAGCAAAAATAAGTTGTTCTACGAGCAGTACTTC.

This clone was observed a few times. In DNA, the CDR3 is TGTGCCAGCAGCCAAGAGATTTGGGGACAGAGCGGGTCCGAAGCTTTCTTT. As protein: CASSQEIWGQSGSEAFF. The chain links TRBV4-2 to TRBJ1-1; the match to TRBD1 covers 7 bases. This CDR3 is 17 amino acids long. V lost 0 bases, J lost 8 bases, and 15 bases stayed unmatched. Germline CDR1 LGHNA, CDR2 YNFKEQ.

The chain is built from TRBV5-1 and TRBJ2-5; 7 positions agree with TRBD1. The ends lost 6 bases at V and 0 bases at J; junction bases unmatched: 5. The CDR3 totals 14 residues. From germline, CDR1 is SGHRS and CDR2 YFSETQ. The CDR3 is CASTRTGDQETQYF. For the CDR3, the DNA is TGCGCCAGCACCCGCACAGGGGACCAAGAGACCCAGTACTTC.

This chain joins TRBV11-2 and TRBJ2-2, with no clear D. V lost 1 base to trimming and J lost 5 bases, with 14 bases between them. CDR1 and CDR2 (germline): SGHAT, FQNNGV. This CDR3 region has 16 residues. CDR3 sequence reads: CASSLAPVGWTGELFF. CDR3 in DNA: TGTGCCAGCAGCTTAGCCCCAGTTGGGTGGACCGGGGAGCTGTTTTTT.